Below, 10 T cell receptor beta chains from the same sample are listed, as sequenced in a study of PD-L1 blockade in urothelial cancer. Assay: immunoSEQ multiplex PCR; the TCRdb copy retains only in-frame clones and omits some. The sample records tens of thousands of clones, approximately 86% being singletons. Time point given: peripheral blood 6 weeks after treatment start. Sequenced here: PBMCs, sampled around atezolizumab (anti-PD-L1) treatment. The receptors were sampled from a man aged 60-69 years with urothelial cancer.

This clone was picked up a small number of times. This CDR3 is CASREQGSSGNTIYF. CDR3 DNA sequence: TGTGCCAGCAGGGAACAGGGGAGCTCTGGAAACACCATATATTTT. The V call is TRBV7-2, the J call TRBJ1-3; TRBD1 matches at 7 bases. Trimming at V came to 6 bases and at J to 0 bases, leaving 5 bases not matched to a gene. CDR1 is SGHTA and CDR2 is FQGNSA in the germline V gene. The CDR3 runs to 15 residues.

The chain uses TRBV9 and TRBJ2-5; 7 bases are a match to TRBD1. This CDR3 comprises 17 residues. Germline trimming cut 0 bases from V and 2 bases from J; bases unmatched to any gene: 10. Germline V CDR1 and CDR2: SGDLS, YYNGEE. The CDR3 protein is CASSVAGGQVIQETQYF. CDR3 in DNA: TGTGCCAGCAGCGTAGCTGGAGGACAGGTGATTCAAGAGACCCAGTACTTC.

The genes are TRBV11-2 and TRBJ2-1, with D maybe TRBD2 (6 bases). Germline lookup yields CDR1 SGHAT and CDR2 FQNNGV. Trimming pared 0 bases from V and 15 bases from J, leaving 21 bases between. The CDR3 extends over 15 amino acids. The chain's CDR3 is CASSLDHIAGSGPFF. The CDR3 region has the DNA TGTGCCAGCAGCTTAGATCATATTGCGGGGTCGGGGCCGTTCTTC.

The chain recombines TRBV7-8 with TRBJ2-1, with TRBD2 identical over 13 bases. The CDR3 extends over 16 amino acids. V lost 4 bases, J lost 8 bases, and 8 bases stayed unmatched. Germline V CDR1 and CDR2: SGHVS, FQNEAQ. CDR3 amino acids: CASSYLLAGGGHEQFF. As DNA, the CDR3 is TGTGCCAGCAGCTATCTACTAGCGGGAGGGGGTCATGAGCAGTTCTTC.

The chain uses TRBV27 and TRBJ2-7; TRBD2 matches 11 bases. Germline CDR1 MNHEY, CDR2 SMNVEV (reference sequence). This CDR3 has 18 residues. V shed 6 bases and J 4 bases; nucleotides not matched to a gene: 17. The DNA of the CDR3 is TGTGCCAGCAGCCATACCTCCCCGCGGACTAGCGGGCCATACGAGCAGTACTTC. Amino acid sequence: CASSHTSPRTSGPYEQYF.

The chain recombines TRBV10-1 with TRBJ2-7; 10 bases match TRBD2. After removal of 3 bases from V and 6 bases from J, the junction contained 8 bases not matched to a gene. The CDR3 runs to 15 residues. CDR1 is WNHNN and CDR2 is SYGVQD in the germline V gene (reference sequence). CDR3 bases: TGCGCCAGCAGTGAAGGGCTAGCGGGAGCTCGCGAGCAGTACTTC. It translates to CASSEGLAGAREQYF.

V gene TRBV2 combines with J gene TRBJ2-2; 7 bases align to TRBD1. V shed 3 bases and J 1 base; nucleotides not matched to a gene: 2. The CDR3 length is 15 residues. The germline V gene has CDR1 SNHLY and CDR2 FYNNEI. CDR3 sequence: CASSEAGGNTGELFF. CDR3 coding DNA: TGTGCCAGCAGTGAGGCAGGGGGGAACACCGGGGAGCTGTTTTTT. Combining the CDR3 with reference TRBV2 and TRBJ2-2 gives the whole variable domain EPEVTQTPSHQVTQMGQEVILRCVPISNHLYFYWYRQILGQKVEFLVSFYNNEISEKSEIFDDQFSVERPDGSNFTLKIRSTKLEDSAMYFCASSEAGGNTGELFFGEGSRLTVL.

This clone occurred a few times. This chain joins TRBV7-2 and TRBJ2-7, with TRBD2 matching 10 bases. Trimming cost V 5 bases and J 7 bases; bases outside gene matches: 5. CDR1 is SGHTA and CDR2 is FQGNSA in the germline V gene. The CDR3 is 13 amino acids. CDR3 bases: TGTGCCAGCAGCCGGATAGCGGGAGGTGAGCAGTACTTC. Residues: CASSRIAGGEQYF.

The rearrangement links TRBV1 to TRBJ1-2; the D call in the table, TRBD1, was not verified against the DNA. TRBV1 is assigned pseudogene status. This CDR3 has 18 residues. The CDR3, as DNA: TGCACCAGCAGCCAAGATTCTCTAATTGGAAGGGGGCTAGGGGGCTACACCTTC. Translation: CTSSQDSLIGRGLGGYTF.

This chain links TRBV6-1 with TRBJ1-6; 8 bases map to TRBD1. Germline V CDR1 and CDR2: MNHNS, SASEGT. V lost 4 bases and J lost 4; bases outside the gene matches: 3. The CDR3 has 15 amino acids. The CDR3 coding sequence is TGTGCCAGCAGTGCAAGGACAGGGTATAATTCACCCCTCCACTTT. Encoded protein: CASSARTGYNSPLHF.